Detailed here is one T cell receptor (beta chain). Its antigen is undetermined. A multiplex PCR was run with 60 Vbeta primers and 13 Jbeta primers. The protocol was immunoSEQ multiplex PCR, while the TCRdb copy is restricted to in-frame clones and leaves out a portion. Here the sample spans roughly 120,000 clones, about 86% being singletons. This specimen belongs to a study of cytomegalovirus exposure and HLA in healthy donors. Overall study findings and caveats: Per a later analysis, roughly 17,000 TCR beta sequences showed association with HLA alleles at 0.05 false discovery rate. Researchers reported in a later analysis that a missense DCLRE1C variant was tied to TCR beta V- and J-gene trimming.

CDR1 is MDHEN and CDR2 is SYDVKM in the germline V gene. Trimming shortened V by 8 bases and J by 11 bases, and 12 bases separated the two germline ends. The CDR3 has 10 residues. This sequence originates from a man in his forties or fifties in good health and CMV-seronegative. The sample consisted of PBMCs. The V and J genes are TRBV28 and TRBJ1-1; D remains ambiguous. The CDR3 bases are TGTGCCAGCGGTCGGGTGGTGGCTTTCTTT. Translation: CASGRVVAFF.